A selection of T cell receptor beta chains follows, all from one sample in a study of post-analysis software for immune sequencing data. From the PCR reads, TCRdb called clonotypes with MiXCR, one entry per CDR3 protein. The sample holds around 440,000 distinct CDR3 sequences, roughly 45% seen once. The sequencing input was blood. The receptor source for this set is a girl aged 5-17 years with multiple sclerosis. Both conserved end residues are part of each CDR3. D genes are given only for firm matches. Some rows mark clone size as missing; the rest say once, few, many or name a class of expanded clone.

-	-	TRBJ2-7	TRBV20-1	TGCAGTGCTAGAGAGTCAGGAGTCGAGCAGTACTTC	CSARESGVEQYF
-	-	TRBJ1-1	TRBV4-1	TGCGCCAGCAGCCAAGTCACAGCAAACACTGAAGCTTTCTTT	CASSQVTANTEAFF
-	-	TRBJ2-6	TRBV4-1	TGCGCCAGCAGCCAAGAGTACACGGGCGGTGGGGCCAACGTCCTGACTTTC	CASSQEYTGGGANVLTF
-	few	TRBJ2-7	TRBV6-2/TRBV6-3	TGTGCCAGCAGTTACTCGGGCTCCTACGAGCAGTACTTC	CASSYSGSYEQYF
TRBD1	-	TRBJ2-7	TRBV18	TGTGCCAGCTCACCACCGGCACAGGGGTCCTCCTACGAGCAGTACTTC	CASSPPAQGSSYEQYF
TRBD1	few	TRBJ2-5	TRBV20-1	TGCAGTGCTAGAGATGCCGGGACAGGCTATAGGTACCAAGAGACCCAGTACTTC	CSARDAGTGYRYQETQYF
-	-	TRBJ1-1	TRBV4-1	TGCGCCAGCAGCCAAGATCTGGGGGGGCAGGGGCCCACTGAAGCTTTCTTT	CASSQDLGGQGPTEAFF
-	many	TRBJ2-1	TRBV9	TGTGCCAGCAGCGTATCGGGGGAGGAGTACAATGAGCAGTTCTTC	CASSVSGEEYNEQFF
-	medium-sized	TRBJ2-1	TRBV20-1	TGCAGTGCTAGAGATCCACTTGACTTCCAAGATGAGCAGTTCTTC	CSARDPLDFQDEQFF
TRBD2	many	TRBJ2-3	TRBV4-3	TGCGCCAGCAGCCAAGGTCCGGGAGGCGGAGATACGCAGTATTTT	CASSQGPGGGDTQYF
-	-	TRBJ2-5	TRBV5-1	TGCGCCAGCAGCCCGCCCCGTCAATCTGCCGCCGGGGAGACCCAGTACTTC	CASSPPRQSAAGETQYF
-	-	TRBJ2-5	TRBV15	TGTGCCACCAGCAGAGATCTCCAAGAGACCCAGTACTTC	CATSRDLQETQYF
-	-	TRBJ1-2	TRBV6-9	TGTGCCAGCTTACAGGGTGCTTACTATGGCTGCACCTTC	CASLQGAYYGCTF
-	few	TRBJ2-1	TRBV20-1	TGCAGTGCTAGCGGGGGCGTCTACAATGAGCAGTTCTTC	CSASGGVYNEQFF
-	-	TRBJ2-3	TRBV6-2/TRBV6-3	TGTGCCAGCAGTCGAAAGCGGTCCTTTACAGATACGCAGTATTTT	CASSRKRSFTDTQYF
-	-	TRBJ2-1	TRBV7-9	TGTGCCAGCAGCCCCCCTGCAGGGATCAATGAGCAGTTCTTC	CASSPPAGINEQFF